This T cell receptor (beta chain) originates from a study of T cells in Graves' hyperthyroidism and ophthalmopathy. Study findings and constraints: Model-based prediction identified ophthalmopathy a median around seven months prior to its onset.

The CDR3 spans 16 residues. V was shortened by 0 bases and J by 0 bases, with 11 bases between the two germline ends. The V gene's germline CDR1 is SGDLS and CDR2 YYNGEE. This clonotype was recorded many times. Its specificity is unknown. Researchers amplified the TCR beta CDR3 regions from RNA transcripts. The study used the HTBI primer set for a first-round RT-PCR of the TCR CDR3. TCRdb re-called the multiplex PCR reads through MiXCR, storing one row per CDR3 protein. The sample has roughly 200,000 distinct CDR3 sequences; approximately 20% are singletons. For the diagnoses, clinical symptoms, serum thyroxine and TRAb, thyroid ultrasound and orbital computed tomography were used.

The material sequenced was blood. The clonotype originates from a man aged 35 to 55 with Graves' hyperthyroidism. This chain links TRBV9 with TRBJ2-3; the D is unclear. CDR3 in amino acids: CASSVAHSPSTDTQYF. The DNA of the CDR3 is TGTGCCAGCAGCGTAGCTCACAGCCCAAGCACAGATACGCAGTATTTT.